The 20 T cell receptor beta chains given below trace back to one sample, sequenced in a study of T-cell memory formation after mild COVID-19. One entry per CDR3 protein results from TCRdb running MiXCR on the 5' RACE reads. The sample includes around 200,000 distinct CDR3 sequences, roughly a tenth seen only once; the top ten take approximately 2.8%. Sequenced material: PBMCs or a T cell subset sorted from them (not recorded which). The receptors stem from a man younger than 35 who had mild COVID-19 (a few samples of this study predate the infection). Cell type and time point are not known.

The V gene is TRBV6-5, the J gene TRBJ2-5; D is undetermined. CDR1 and CDR2 from the germline V gene are MNHEY and SVGAGI. Trimming took off 4 bases at V and 2 bases at J, with 8 bases between the two ends. CDR3 size: 13 residues. The CDR3 bases are TGTGCCAGCAGTTTCCAAATACAAGAGACCCAGTACTTC. It translates to CASSFQIQETQYF.

This chain uses TRBV7-9 with TRBJ1-4, with D hard to call. Trimming pared 5 bases from V and 5 bases from J, leaving 15 bases between. Germline values: CDR1 SEHNR, CDR2 FQNEAQ (reference sequence). This CDR3 spans 15 amino acids. The CDR3 spells CASSSRTDQNEKLFF. As DNA, the CDR3 is TGTGCCAGCAGCAGCAGGACGGATCAAAATGAAAAACTGTTTTTT.

V is TRBV5-1 and J is TRBJ2-5; 8 bases line up with TRBD1. CDR1 is SGHRS and CDR2 is YFSETQ in the germline V gene. Trimming cost V 1 base and J 3 bases; bases outside gene matches: 5. This CDR3 comprises 15 residues. The CDR3 sequence is CASSLRQGREETQYF. In nucleotides, the CDR3 is TGCGCCAGCAGCTTGCGACAGGGGCGTGAAGAGACCCAGTACTTC.

About this clonotype itself: This CDR3 fails to terminate in the conserved phenylalanine or tryptophan, so it likely reflects a read error. The rearrangement links TRBV29-1 to TRBJ2-7, with D unresolved. The CDR3 has 13 residues. Germline CDR1 is SQVTM and CDR2 is ANQGSEA. V was shortened by 2 bases and J by 3 bases, with 11 bases between the two germline ends. Here the CDR3 DNA reads TGCAGCGTTGAAAAGGGCAGCAACTACGAGCAGTACATC. Its protein product is CSVEKGSNYEQYI.

This clonotype was counted between two and nine times. The genes are TRBV6-5 and TRBJ2-1, with D hard to call. Trimming took off 7 bases at V and 4 bases at J, with 11 bases between the two ends. The CDR3 spans 13 residues. CDR1 and CDR2 from the germline V gene are MNHEY and SVGAGI. The DNA for the CDR3 is TGTGCCAGCAAAGGCACGGAATACAATGAGCAGTTCTTC. This codes for CASKGTEYNEQFF.

This clonotype was found a few times. CDR3 sequence reads: CASSQDWANSGANVLTF. The DNA of the CDR3 is TGTGCCAGCAGCCAAGATTGGGCAAACTCTGGGGCCAACGTCCTGACTTTC. The V call is TRBV4-2, the J call TRBJ2-6; D is undetermined. V lost 0 bases and J lost 0, with 9 bases in between. The CDR3 is 17 amino acids. CDR1 and CDR2 from the germline V gene are LGHNA and YNFKEQ.

This clonotype has only a few counts. J is TRBJ1-1 and V is TRBV5-1, with TRBD1 identical over 8 bases. The CDR3 is 14 amino acids. The V gene's germline CDR1 is SGHRS and CDR2 YFSETQ. V was pared by 2 bases and J by 5 bases, with 5 bases of the junction left unmatched. The DNA for the CDR3 is TGCGCCAGCAGCTTTCAGGGGGCGAGAACTGAAGCTTTCTTT. The encoded protein is CASSFQGARTEAFF.

This clonotype was recorded a few times. The chain combines TRBV11-2 with TRBJ2-1; perhaps TRBD1 as D (6 bases). V was trimmed by 6 bases and J by 6 bases, leaving 18 bases between them. The CDR3 length is 15 residues. Germline-derived CDR1 and CDR2 are SGHAT and FQNNGV. The CDR3 loop is CASRRWGLVSNEQFF. The CDR3 bases are TGTGCCAGCAGGAGATGGGGGCTAGTAAGCAATGAGCAGTTCTTC.

This chain links TRBV12-3 or TRBV12-4 with TRBJ1-1; D uncertain. The V gene lost 8 bases and the J gene lost 9 bases, with 16 bases spanning the gap. The CDR3 sequence is 12 residues long. In DNA form, the CDR3 reads TGTGCCAGCCCAACTGCCGGGAGTAAAGCTTTCTTT. The encoded protein is CASPTAGSKAFF.

This clonotype was detected ten times or more. The gene calls are TRBV12-3 or TRBV12-4 and TRBJ2-7; D is perhaps TRBD1 (5 bases). Trimming cost V 3 bases and J 0 bases, with 12 bases left between them. The CDR3 is made up of 15 amino acids. For the CDR3, the DNA is TGTGCCAGCAGTTTGACAGAGAGGAGCTCCTACGAGCAGTACTTC. This codes for CASSLTERSSYEQYF.

This sequence joins TRBV18 and TRBJ2-2; D tentatively fits TRBD1 or TRBD2 (6 bases each). Per the germline V gene, CDR1 is KGHSH and CDR2 is LQKENI. V was cut by 0 bases and J by 0 bases, with 11 bases left in between. The CDR3 has 17 amino acids. The CDR3, as DNA: TGTGCCAGCTCACCACCGGGGGGCAGACCGAACACCGGGGAGCTGTTTTTT. Its protein is CASSPPGGRPNTGELFF.

This clonotype was picked up a small number of times. The V and J genes are TRBV7-3 and TRBJ2-3; TRBD1 aligns across 10 bases. CDR3 length: 16 residues. Germline CDR1 and CDR2: SGHTA and FQGTGA. V trimming: 5 bases; J trimming: 1 base; junction bases outside the gene matches: 6. CDR3: CASSQRQGAGTDTQYF. DNA of the CDR3: TGTGCCAGCAGCCAGAGACAGGGGGCCGGCACAGATACGCAGTATTTT.

CDR3 coding DNA: TGCGCCAGCAGCTCACCGCAGACAGGGATCAATGGCTACACCTTC. Protein: CASSSPQTGINGYTF. The V and J genes are TRBV5-1 and TRBJ1-2, with 7 bases matching TRBD1. The J segment lost 6 bases and the V segment lost 3 bases, leaving 11 bases of the junction unmatched. CDR1 is SGHRS and CDR2 is YFSETQ in the germline V gene. The CDR3 is 15 residues long.

This clonotype was seen ten or more times. The V call is TRBV12-3 or TRBV12-4, the J call TRBJ2-3; D not resolved. V gave up 6 bases and J gave up 4 bases, with 11 bases separating them. CDR3 length equals 13 residues. For the CDR3, the DNA is TGTGCCAGCAGCCTAAATCCCCCAGATACGCAGTATTTT. The encoded protein is CASSLNPPDTQYF.

This clonotype was counted a few times. The chain couples TRBV14 to TRBJ1-1, with no clear D. Germline values: CDR1 SGHDN, CDR2 FVKESK. The V gene lost 4 bases and the J gene lost 3 bases, with 9 bases spanning the gap. This CDR3 is built from 13 residues. In nucleotides, the CDR3 is TGTGCCAGCAGCCCCTCCATGTACACTGAAGCTTTCTTT. This codes for CASSPSMYTEAFF.

The chain has TRBV3-1 and TRBJ2-7; D might be TRBD1 (5 bases). Trimming shortened V by 4 bases and J by 5 bases, and 15 bases separated the two germline ends. CDR3 size: 14 residues. The germline CDR1 and CDR2 sequences are LGHDT and YNNKEL (reference sequence). CDR3 protein: CASSRGSQANEQYV. CDR3 nucleotide sequence: TGTGCCAGCAGCCGTGGATCACAGGCGAACGAGCAGTACGTC.

This rearrangement joins TRBV7-9 to TRBJ1-1, with 7 bases that match TRBD1. The V and J ends lost 5 bases and 7 bases, in that order; junction bases with no gene match: 7. Germline loops: CDR1 SEHNR, CDR2 FQNEAQ (reference sequence). CDR3 size: 13 residues. CDR3 protein: CASSRTGVIEAFF. CDR3 DNA: TGTGCCAGCAGCCGAACAGGGGTAATTGAAGCTTTCTTT.

This clonotype appeared a few times. The gene calls are TRBV3-1 and TRBJ2-4, with D hard to call. The CDR3 is made up of 14 amino acids. Between the trimmed V and J ends, which lost 9 bases and 3 bases, there was a span of 15 bases. CDR1 is LGHDT and CDR2 is YNNKEL in the germline V gene (reference sequence). CDR3 sequence: CARPMWCGKNIQYF. As DNA, the CDR3 is TGTGCCAGGCCCATGTGGTGCGGCAAAAACATTCAGTACTTC.

V usage is TRBV7-6 and J usage is TRBJ1-1, with 7 bases fitting TRBD1. The germline gives CDR1 SGHVS, CDR2 FNYEAQ. CDR3 length: 14 residues. The J segment lost 3 bases and the V segment lost 8 bases, leaving 9 bases of the junction unmatched. The CDR3, as DNA: TGTGCCAGCCGGGACAGCCTTAGGGACACTGAAGCTTTCTTT. It codes for CASRDSLRDTEAFF.

The chain combines TRBV14 with TRBJ1-5; 12 bases are a match to TRBD1. The germline V gene encodes CDR1 SGHDN and CDR2 FVKESK. Trimming removed 6 bases from V and 3 bases from J; junction bases left unmatched: 6. The CDR3 spans 16 residues. DNA for the CDR3: TGTGCCAGCAGTCTTGGGGGACAGGGGGCCAATCAGCCCCAGCATTTT. The encoded protein is CASSLGGQGANQPQHF.